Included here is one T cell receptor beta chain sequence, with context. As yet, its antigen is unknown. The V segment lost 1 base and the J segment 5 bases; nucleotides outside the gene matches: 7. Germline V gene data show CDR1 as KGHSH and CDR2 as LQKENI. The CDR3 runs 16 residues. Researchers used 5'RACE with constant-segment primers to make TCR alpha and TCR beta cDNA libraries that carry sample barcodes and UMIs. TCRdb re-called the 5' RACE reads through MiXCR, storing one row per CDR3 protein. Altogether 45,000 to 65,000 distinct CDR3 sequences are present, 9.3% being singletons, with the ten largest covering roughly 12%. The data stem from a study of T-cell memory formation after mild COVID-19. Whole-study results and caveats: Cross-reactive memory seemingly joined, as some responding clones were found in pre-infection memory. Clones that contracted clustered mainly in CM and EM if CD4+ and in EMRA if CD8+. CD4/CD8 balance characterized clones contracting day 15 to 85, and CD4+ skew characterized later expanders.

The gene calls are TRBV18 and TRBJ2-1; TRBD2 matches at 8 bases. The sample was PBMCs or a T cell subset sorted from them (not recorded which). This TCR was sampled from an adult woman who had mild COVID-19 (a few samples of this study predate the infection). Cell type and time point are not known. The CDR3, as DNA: TGTGCCAGCTCACCACAGGGCGGGGGGAGCCACAATGAGCAGTTCTTC. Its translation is CASSPQGGGSHNEQFF.